The 7 T cell receptor beta chains given below trace back to one sample, sequenced in a study of blood T cells in healthy people across ages. Primers used in a second PCR of roughly 6 to 11 cycles were a sample-barcoded 5' primer and a J-beta primer mix. TCRdb itself ran the 5' RACE reads through MiXCR, one entry per CDR3 protein. The sample holds 790,000 or so distinct CDR3 sequences, around half seen once. Sequenced material: blood. These receptors originate from an elderly man in good health.

The V call is TRBV7-2, the J call TRBJ2-1; D is perhaps TRBD2 (6 bases). The DNA end is more similar to TRBJ2-7, so the J call may be wrong. Germline CDR1 and CDR2: SGHTA and FQGNSA. The CDR3 runs 20 residues. The CDR3 loop reads CASSLVPAFEGGGTYNEQYF. For the CDR3, the DNA is TGTGCCAGCAGCTTAGTTCCCGCTTTCGAGGGAGGCGGGACCTACAATGAGCAGTACTTC.

This clonotype was recorded a few times. V and J are TRBV28 and TRBJ2-3; 8 positions match TRBD1. CDR1 and CDR2 from the germline V gene are MDHEN and SYDVKM. The CDR3 covers 12 residues. Germline trimming cut 3 bases from V and 11 bases from J; bases unmatched to any gene: 4. The CDR3 nucleotides read TGTGCCAGCAGTTTCGGGACAGGTCTGCAGTATTTT. Protein: CASSFGTGLQYF.

This clonotype came up a few times. The J gene is TRBJ2-7, the V gene TRBV29-1; the D is unclear. This CDR3 is built from 11 residues. Germline lookup yields CDR1 SQVTM and CDR2 ANQGSEA. V dropped 4 bases and J dropped 4 bases, with 8 bases sitting between them. The CDR3 loop is CSVGSGYEQYF. The CDR3 DNA reads TGCAGCGTTGGTTCCGGATACGAGCAGTACTTC.

The genes are TRBV28 and TRBJ2-4; D gene uncertain. The V and J ends lost 6 bases and 1 base respectively, with 13 bases between them. The CDR3 extends over 15 amino acids. Germline V gene sequence: CDR1 MDHEN, CDR2 SYDVKM. CDR3 amino acids: CASSPKSDAKNIQYF. The CDR3 DNA follows: TGTGCCAGCAGCCCTAAAAGTGACGCCAAAAACATTCAGTACTTC. Drawing the rest from reference TRBV28 and TRBJ2-4, the complete variable domain is DVKVTQSSRYLVKRTGEKVFLECVQDMDHENMFWYRQDPGLGLRLIYFSYDVKMKEKGDIPEGYSVSREKKERFSLILESASTNQTSMYLCASSPKSDAKNIQYFGAGTRLSVL.

The rearrangement joins TRBV12-3 or TRBV12-4 to TRBJ2-1, with D possibly matching TRBD2 (6 bases). The ends were cut back, 5 bases at V and 10 bases at J, with 18 bases in the middle. This CDR3 has 14 amino acids. CDR3 sequence: CASSDNRDLREQFF. The CDR3 DNA sequence: TGTGCCAGCAGTGACAACCGGGACTTAAGAGAGCAGTTCTTC.

This chain connects TRBV11-3 to TRBJ2-7, with D perhaps matching TRBD1 (5 bases). CDR3 length: 14 residues. Trimming pared 1 base from V and 6 bases from J, leaving 13 bases between. Per germline, CDR1 SGHNT and CDR2 YENEEA. The CDR3 sequence is CASSLGQQGSEQYF. The CDR3 region has the DNA TGTGCCAGCAGCTTAGGACAGCAGGGTTCCGAGCAGTACTTC.

This clonotype has only a few counts. This chain links TRBV7-2 with TRBJ1-2; TRBD1 might be the D (6 bases). Trimming cost V 7 bases and J 5 bases, with 11 bases left between them. This CDR3 spans 12 amino acids. CDR1 is SGHTA and CDR2 is FQGNSA in the germline V gene. Here the CDR3 reads CASTRTDYGYTF. CDR3 DNA: TGTGCCAGCACCCGGACAGATTATGGCTACACCTTC. The full variable domain, rest sourced from reference TRBV7-2 and TRBJ1-2, is GAGVSQSPSNKVTEKGKDVELRCDPISGHTALYWYRQSLGQGLEFLIYFQGNSAPDKSGLPSDRFSAERTGGSVSTLTIQRTQQEDSAVYLCASTRTDYGYTFGSGTRLTVV.